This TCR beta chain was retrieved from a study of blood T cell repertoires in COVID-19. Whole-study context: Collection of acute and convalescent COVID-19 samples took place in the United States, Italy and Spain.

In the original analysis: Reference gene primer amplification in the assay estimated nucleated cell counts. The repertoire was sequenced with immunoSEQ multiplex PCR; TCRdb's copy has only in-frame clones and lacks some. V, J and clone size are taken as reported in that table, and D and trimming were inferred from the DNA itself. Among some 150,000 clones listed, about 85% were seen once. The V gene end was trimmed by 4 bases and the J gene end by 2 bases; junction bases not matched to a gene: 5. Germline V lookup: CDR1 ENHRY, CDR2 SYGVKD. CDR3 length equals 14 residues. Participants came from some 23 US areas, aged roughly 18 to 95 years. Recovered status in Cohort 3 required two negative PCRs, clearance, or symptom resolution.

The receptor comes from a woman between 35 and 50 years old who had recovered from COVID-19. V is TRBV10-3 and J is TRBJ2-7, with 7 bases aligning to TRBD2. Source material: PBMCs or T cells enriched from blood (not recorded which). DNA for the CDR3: TGTGCCATCAGTGCCAGCGGGAATACCTACGAGCAGTACTTC. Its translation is CAISASGNTYEQYF.